This TCR beta chain was found in a study of cytomegalovirus exposure and HLA in healthy donors. This clone was detected only a few times. Trimming took off 4 bases at V and 0 bases at J, with 8 bases between the two ends. There are 13 residues in the CDR3. CDR1 and CDR2 from the germline V gene are SQVTM and ANQGSEA. The PCR employed 60 Vbeta primers together with 13 Jbeta primers. Sequencing was performed with immunoSEQ multiplex PCR; in TCRdb, only in-frame clones are kept and a portion is missing. The data show approximately 110,000 clones, with roughly 14% seen just once and 1.5% to 2% held by the top ten.

The source material was PBMCs. The sequence was obtained from a young woman in good health and CMV-seronegative. The chain links TRBV29-1 to TRBJ2-3; no clear D gene. CDR3 loop: CSVVQFSTDTQYF. The CDR3, as DNA: TGCAGCGTTGTTCAATTCAGCACAGATACGCAGTATTTT.